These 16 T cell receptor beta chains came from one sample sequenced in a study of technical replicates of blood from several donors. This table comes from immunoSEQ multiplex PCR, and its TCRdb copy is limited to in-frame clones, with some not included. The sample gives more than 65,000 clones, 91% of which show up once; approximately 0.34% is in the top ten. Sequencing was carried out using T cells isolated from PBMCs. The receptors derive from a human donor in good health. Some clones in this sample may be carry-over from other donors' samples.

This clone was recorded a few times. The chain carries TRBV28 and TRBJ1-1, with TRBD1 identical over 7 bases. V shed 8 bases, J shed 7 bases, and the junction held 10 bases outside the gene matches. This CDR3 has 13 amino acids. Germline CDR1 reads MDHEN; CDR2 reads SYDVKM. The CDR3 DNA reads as TGTGCCAGCGGCCCCGGAGACAGGGATGAAGCTTTCTTT. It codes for CASGPGDRDEAFF.

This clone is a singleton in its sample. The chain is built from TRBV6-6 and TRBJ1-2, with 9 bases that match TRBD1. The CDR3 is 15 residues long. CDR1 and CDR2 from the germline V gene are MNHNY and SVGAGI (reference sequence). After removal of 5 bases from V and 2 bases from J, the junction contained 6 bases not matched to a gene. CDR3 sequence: CASSNQGQGNYGYTF. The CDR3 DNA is TGTGCCAGCAGTAACCAGGGACAGGGAAACTATGGCTACACCTTC.

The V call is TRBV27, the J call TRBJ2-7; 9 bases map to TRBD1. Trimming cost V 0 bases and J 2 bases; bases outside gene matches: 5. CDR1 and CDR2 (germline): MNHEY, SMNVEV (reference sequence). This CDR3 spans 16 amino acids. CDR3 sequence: CASSLSGQGSAYEQYF. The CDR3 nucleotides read TGTGCCAGCAGTTTATCGGGACAGGGTTCGGCCTACGAGCAGTACTTC.

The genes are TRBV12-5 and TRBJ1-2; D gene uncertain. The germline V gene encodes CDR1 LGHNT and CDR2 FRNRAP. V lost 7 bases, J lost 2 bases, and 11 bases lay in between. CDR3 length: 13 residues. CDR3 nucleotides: TGTGCTAGTGCCCTGACTGAGAACTATGGCTACACCTTC. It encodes CASALTENYGYTF.

The CDR3 loop reads CASRGARILDYGYTF. CDR3 nucleotides: TGTGCCAGCAGGGGGGCAAGGATCCTCGACTATGGCTACACCTTC. This chain uses TRBV5-6 with TRBJ1-2, with a possible D match to TRBD1 (6 bases). Trimming pared 5 bases from V and 3 bases from J, leaving 17 bases between. This CDR3 has 15 residues. Germline V gene data show CDR1 as SGHDT and CDR2 as YYEEEE.

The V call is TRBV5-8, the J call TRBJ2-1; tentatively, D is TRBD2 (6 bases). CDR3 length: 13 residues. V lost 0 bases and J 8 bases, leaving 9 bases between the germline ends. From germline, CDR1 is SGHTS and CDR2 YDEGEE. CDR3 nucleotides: TGTGCCAGCAGCTTGGGACTAGGCGATGAGCAGTTCTTC. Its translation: CASSLGLGDEQFF.

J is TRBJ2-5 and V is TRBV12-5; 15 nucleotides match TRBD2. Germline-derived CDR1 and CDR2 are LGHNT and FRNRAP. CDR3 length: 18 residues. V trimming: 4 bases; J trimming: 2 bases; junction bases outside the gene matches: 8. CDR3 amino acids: CASGSGLAGGRGQETQYF. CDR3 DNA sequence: TGTGCTAGTGGTTCCGGACTAGCGGGGGGGCGTGGGCAAGAGACCCAGTACTTC.

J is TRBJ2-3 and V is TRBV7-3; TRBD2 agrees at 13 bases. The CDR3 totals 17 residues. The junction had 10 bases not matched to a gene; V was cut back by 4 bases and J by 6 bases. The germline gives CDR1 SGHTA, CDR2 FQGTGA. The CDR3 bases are TGTGCCAGCAGCTCAGGACTAGCGGGGGCCGGCGCGGATACGCAGTATTTT. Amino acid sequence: CASSSGLAGAGADTQYF.

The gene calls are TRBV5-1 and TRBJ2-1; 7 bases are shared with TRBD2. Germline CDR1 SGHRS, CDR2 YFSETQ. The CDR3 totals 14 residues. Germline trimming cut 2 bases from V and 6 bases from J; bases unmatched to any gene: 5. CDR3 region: CASSFAGVGNEQFF. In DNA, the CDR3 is TGCGCCAGCAGCTTTGCGGGAGTAGGCAATGAGCAGTTCTTC.

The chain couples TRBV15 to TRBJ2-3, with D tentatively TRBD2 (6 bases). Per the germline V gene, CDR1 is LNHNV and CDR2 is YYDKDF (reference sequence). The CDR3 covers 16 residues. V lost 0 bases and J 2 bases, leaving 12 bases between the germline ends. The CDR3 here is CATSRDDGRYTDTQYF. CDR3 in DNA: TGTGCCACCAGCAGAGATGACGGGAGATACACAGATACGCAGTATTTT.

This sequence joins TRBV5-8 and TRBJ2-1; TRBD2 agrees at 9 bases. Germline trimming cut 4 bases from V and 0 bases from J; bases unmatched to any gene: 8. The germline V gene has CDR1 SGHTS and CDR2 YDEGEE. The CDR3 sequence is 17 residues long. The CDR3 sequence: CASSPDLAGSSYNEQFF. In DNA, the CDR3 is TGTGCCAGCAGCCCGGATCTAGCGGGGAGCTCCTACAATGAGCAGTTCTTC.

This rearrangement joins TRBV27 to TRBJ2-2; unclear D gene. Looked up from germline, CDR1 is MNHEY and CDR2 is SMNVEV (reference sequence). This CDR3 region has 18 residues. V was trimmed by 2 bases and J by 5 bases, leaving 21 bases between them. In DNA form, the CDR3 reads TGTGCCAGCAGTTTAACTACTCAGCCGCAACGGAATACCGGGGAGCTGTTTTTT. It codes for CASSLTTQPQRNTGELFF.

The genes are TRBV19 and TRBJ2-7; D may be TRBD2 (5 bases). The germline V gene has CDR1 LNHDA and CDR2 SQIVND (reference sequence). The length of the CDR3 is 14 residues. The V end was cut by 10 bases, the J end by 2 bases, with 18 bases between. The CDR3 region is CATSYTAVAYEQYF. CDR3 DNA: TGTGCCACCAGTTATACAGCGGTCGCCTACGAGCAGTACTTC.

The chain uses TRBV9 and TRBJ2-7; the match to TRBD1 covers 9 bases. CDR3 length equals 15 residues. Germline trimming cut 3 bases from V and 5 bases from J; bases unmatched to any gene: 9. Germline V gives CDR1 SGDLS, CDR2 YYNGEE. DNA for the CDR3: TGTGCCAGCAGCGCCTGGGGACAGGGAGCCAACGAGCAGTACTTC. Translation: CASSAWGQGANEQYF.

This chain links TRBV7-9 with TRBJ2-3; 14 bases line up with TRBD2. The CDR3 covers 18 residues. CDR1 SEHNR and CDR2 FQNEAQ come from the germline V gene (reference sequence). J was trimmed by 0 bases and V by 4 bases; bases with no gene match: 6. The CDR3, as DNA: TGTGCCAGCAGCTCTTCCGGGACTAGCGGGAGCAGCACAGATACGCAGTATTTT. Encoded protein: CASSSSGTSGSSTDTQYF.

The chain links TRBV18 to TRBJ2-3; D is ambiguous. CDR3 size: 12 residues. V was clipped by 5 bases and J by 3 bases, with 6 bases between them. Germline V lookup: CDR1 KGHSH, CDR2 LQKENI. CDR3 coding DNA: TGTGCCAGCTCAGATACAACAGATACGCAGTATTTT. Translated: CASSDTTDTQYF.